This TCR beta chain was identified during a study of blood T cells in healthy people across ages. Findings of the study overall: It was not known whether donors were CMV positive (a possible confounder of expanded clonotype changes).

Next came a second PCR, run for roughly 6 to 11 cycles, which used a sample-barcoded 5' primer along with a J-beta primer mix. Every single cDNA molecule received a tag from a template-switch adaptor with 12 random nucleotides. A minimum of 2.5 million CDR3-containing paired-end reads was obtained for each sample. TCRdb recomputed calls from the 5' RACE reads with MiXCR, one row per CDR3 protein. The data contain hundreds of thousands of distinct CDR3 sequences, around 31% of them singletons. Collection of roughly 9.8 milliliters of peripheral blood was performed for each donor. This clonotype has ten or more counts. The antigen is unknown. V lost 3 bases, J lost 7 bases, and 1 base stayed unmatched. CDR3 size: 13 residues. Germline V gene data show CDR1 as SEHNR and CDR2 as FQNEAQ (reference sequence).

Sequencing used blood. This clonotype originated in a woman aged 80 or over in good health. This chain links TRBV7-9 with TRBJ2-1; 9 bases match TRBD1. The CDR3 sequence is CASSFDRGNEQFF. The CDR3 DNA is TGTGCCAGCAGCTTTGACAGGGGGAATGAGCAGTTCTTC.